This is a list of T cell receptor beta chains from one sample in a study of siplizumab effects on memory and regulatory T cells. Using immunoSEQ multiplex PCR, the repertoire was profiled, and TCRdb retains in-frame clones only, with some absent. The repertoire has some 100,000 clones, about 91% of them found once; the top ten carry around 0.75%. The sample comprised Tregs sorted from blood. The source is a human donor in good health. Both conserved end residues are part of each CDR3. Each record gives: J gene, clone size, V gene, D gene, CDR3 DNA, CDR3 protein. A D gene is named only where the DNA matches it firmly. Clone size is given for some rows only: seen once, a few or many times, or a class if the clone is expanded.

>TRBJ2-1|-|TRBV16|-
TGTGCCAGCAGCCAATCGCGATTGGACAATGAGCAGTTCTTC
CASSQSRLDNEQFF
>TRBJ1-4|-|TRBV10-3|-
TGTGCCATCAGTGAGGGACTTCCAACTAATGAAAAACTGTTTTTT
CAISEGLPTNEKLFF
>TRBJ2-3|-|TRBV14|-
TGTGCCAGCAGCCCTGCGTCAGATACGCAGTATTTT
CASSPASDTQYF
>TRBJ1-1|-|TRBV7-2|-
TGTGCCAGCAGCCCCCCTGGGCTGAACACTGAAGCTTTCTTT
CASSPPGLNTEAFF
>TRBJ2-5|-|TRBV4-2|TRBD2
TGTGCCAGCAGCCAAGACCTAGCGGGAGAAGCTCAAGAGACCCAGTACTTC
CASSQDLAGEAQETQYF
>TRBJ1-2|once|TRBV6-1|TRBD1
TGTGCCAGCACCAGACAGGGGAACTTATATGGCTACACCTTC
CASTRQGNLYGYTF
>TRBJ1-2|-|TRBV14|-
TGTGCCAGCAGCCAAGTCGGGCAGGCCCACGGCACCTTC
CASSQVGQAHGTF
>TRBJ2-5|-|TRBV6-5|-
TGTGCCAGCAGGCGTACTTCGGAGACCCAGTACTTC
CASRRTSETQYF
>TRBJ2-7|-|TRBV11-1|TRBD2
TGTGCCAGCAGCCCAGGGACTAGCGAAGCAAGTACCTACGAGCAGTACTTC
CASSPGTSEASTYEQYF
>TRBJ2-7|-|TRBV14|TRBD1
TGTGCCAGCAGCCAATTCGTCGGACAGGGGGCCCACGAGCAGTACTTC
CASSQFVGQGAHEQYF
>TRBJ2-3|-|TRBV7-9|-
TGTGCCAGCAGCTCCGGGAGAGATACGCAGTATTTT
CASSSGRDTQYF
>TRBJ2-1|-|TRBV10-3|TRBD2
TGTGCCATCAGTGCGTCTAGCGGGAGTGGGTCCTACAATGAGCAGTTCTTC
CAISASSGSGSYNEQFF
>TRBJ1-2|once|TRBV29-1|TRBD1
TGCAGCGTCGGGCACGACAGGGAGGGCTATGGCTACACCTTC
CSVGHDREGYGYTF
>TRBJ1-1|once|TRBV5-8|-
TGTGCCAGCAGCTTGGAGTGGGGGCGAGGGAACACTGAAGCTTTCTTT
CASSLEWGRGNTEAFF
>TRBJ2-7|once|TRBV19|TRBD2
TGTGCCAGTCGACTAGCGGGAGGGTACGAGCAGTACTTC
CASRLAGGYEQYF
>TRBJ2-1|-|TRBV6-6|TRBD1
TGTGCCAGCAGTTACTCCCGACAGGGTTACAATGAGCAGTTCTTC
CASSYSRQGYNEQFF
>TRBJ1-1|-|TRBV5-4|-
TGTGCCAGCACCATAGGGGCGGTGAACACTGAAGCTTTCTTT
CASTIGAVNTEAFF
>TRBJ2-3|-|TRBV11-2|-
TGTGCCAGCAGCTTAGCCGGCTTCACAGATACGCAGTATTTT
CASSLAGFTDTQYF
>TRBJ2-4|-|TRBV19|-
TGTGCCAGTACCGGGACCGGGTACATTCAGTACTTC
CASTGTGYIQYF
>TRBJ2-7|-|TRBV2|TRBD1
TGTGCCAGCAAACCGGGACAGGGATGGAACTCCTACGAGCAGTACTTC
CASKPGQGWNSYEQYF
>TRBJ2-5|once|TRBV5-1|-
TGCGCCAGCAGCTTTTCCGGGGGAGAGACCCAGTACTTC
CASSFSGGETQYF
>TRBJ2-3|-|TRBV15|-
TGTGCCACCAGCAGACAAAGTTATAGCACAGATACGCAGTATTTT
CATSRQSYSTDTQYF
>TRBJ1-5|-|TRBV12-5|TRBD1
TGTGCTAGTGGTTTGTACACGATCCCAGGGACAGGGGCGTCTCGTCAGCCCCAGCATTTT
CASGLYTIPGTGASRQPQHF
>TRBJ2-5|once|TRBV9|TRBD2
TGTGCCAGCAGCGTAGGGCCAGCGGGGGCCAAAGAGACCCAGTACTTC
CASSVGPAGAKETQYF
>TRBJ2-5|once|TRBV5-4|-
TGTGCCAGCAGCCGCCCGGCCATGATTGAGACCCAGTACTTC
CASSRPAMIETQYF
>TRBJ1-4|-|TRBV6-6|-
TGTGCCAGCAGCCGACTTCCAGCCGAAAAACTGTTTTTT
CASSRLPAEKLFF
>TRBJ2-5|-|TRBV10-3|TRBD2
TGTGCCTCCCAGAACGGGGTTGCTAGCGGGAGGTACCAAGAGACCCAGTACTTC
CASQNGVASGRYQETQYF
>TRBJ1-6|-|TRBV6-1|-
TGTGCCAGCAGGGCTGAGGTTTCCTATAATTCACCCCTCCACTTT
CASRAEVSYNSPLHF
>TRBJ2-6|-|TRBV2|-
TGTGCCAGCAGCCTTCTCGGGGCCAACGTCCTGACTTTC
CASSLLGANVLTF
>TRBJ2-1|-|TRBV4-2|-
TGTGCCAGCAGCCAGGGACTGGGGGTCTACAATGAGCAGTTCTTC
CASSQGLGVYNEQFF
>TRBJ2-2|-|TRBV5-1|-
TGCGCCAGCGGCCTTTGGAACACCGGGGAGCTGTTTTTT
CASGLWNTGELFF